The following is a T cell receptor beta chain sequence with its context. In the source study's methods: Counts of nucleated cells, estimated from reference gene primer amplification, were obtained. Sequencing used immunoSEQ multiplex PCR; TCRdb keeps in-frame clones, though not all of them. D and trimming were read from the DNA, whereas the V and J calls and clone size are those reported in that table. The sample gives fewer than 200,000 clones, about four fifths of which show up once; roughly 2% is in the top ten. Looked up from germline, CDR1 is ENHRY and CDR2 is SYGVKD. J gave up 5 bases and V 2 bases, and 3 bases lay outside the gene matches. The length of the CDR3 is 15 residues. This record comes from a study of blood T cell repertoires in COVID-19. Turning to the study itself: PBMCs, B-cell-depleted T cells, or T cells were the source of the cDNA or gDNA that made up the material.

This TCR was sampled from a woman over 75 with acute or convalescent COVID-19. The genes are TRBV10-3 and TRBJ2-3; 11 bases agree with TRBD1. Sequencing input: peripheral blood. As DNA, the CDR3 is TGTGCCATCAGTGAGGGACAGGGGGCCGTAGATACGCAGTATTTT. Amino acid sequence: CAISEGQGAVDTQYF.